The T cell receptor (beta chain) under discussion was sequenced for a study of shared clonotypes between healthy human individuals (dated by TCRdb to 2018 to 2020). With respect to the entire study: A few men and two women, aged 18 to 49 years, made up the cohort. To increase sequencing depth and limit assay-specific biases, TCR repertoire library preparation and sequencing were carried out by different laboratories using diverse techniques. For each donor, CD4 naive and CD4 memory were each given three plates, CD8 naive was given two plates, and CD8 memory was given one plate. Each donor's leukapheresis produced roughly between about 0.85 and 10 billion PBMCs. To estimate repertoire size and how much clonotype sharing occurs between individuals, the study deeply sequenced the blood TCR repertoires of five healthy adults.

Comments on this clone: Its recognized antigen is unknown. No base quality information exists; no much larger clone differs at one position.

Based on the germline V gene, the CDR1 and CDR2 sequences are SGHRS and YFSETQ. V and J lose 6 bases and 5 bases, and a span of 17 bases separates them. There are 14 amino acids in the CDR3, from cysteine to phenylalanine inclusive. Kept here is only the CDR3 DNA, which spans 42 bases and is read in frame from base 1. Donors were healthy HIV-negative adults with no recently reported acute infections or vaccinations. All donors were Caucasian adults living in Nashville, Tennessee, USA. CD4+ T cells were enriched by magnetic negative selection, after which naive cells were positively selected on CD45RA and the negative fraction was taken as the memory subset. Blood was obtained by leukapheresis, after which PBMCs were separated by Ficoll-Histopaque density gradient centrifugation and cryopreserved in liquid nitrogen vapor phase. Purity and quantity of every magnetically sorted T cell population were checked by analytical flow cytometry. Genomic DNA was isolated from each sorted fraction and quantified by UV absorbance on a Nanodrop 2000c.

Using the deep immunoSEQ assay, multiplex PCR amplified TCR CDR3 regions from genomic DNA. Genomic DNA extracted from each cell subset was distributed evenly over all wells of several immunoSEQ 96-well plates, and each plate served as one replicate. Each replicate PCR for sorted subsets received roughly 0.2 ug genomic DNA, equal to roughly 30,000 T cell genomes. Purified libraries were measured with a Qubit 3.0 fluorometer, size-checked on a Bioanalyzer 2100, and measured again with the KAPA Library Quantification kit. Every immunoSEQ 96-well plate was sequenced on a separate single-read 150-cycle Illumina NextSeq 550 flow cell. Per the source publication's procedure: Because only junctional sequences without quality scores were contained in the immunoSEQ output, filtering matching that applied to full-length reads could not be performed. Sequences were annotated with PyIR, a Python wrapper for IgBLAST v1.9, using IMGT germline references to assign V/J genes and CDR3. Any read was removed if the V/J assignment was weak (E-value above 1e-6), the CDR3 was missing, or the read contained stop codons, out-of-frame junctions, or ambiguous translated residues. V3J clonotypes were defined as sequences sharing an identical inferred V gene, J gene, and CDR3 amino acid sequence. To compute the percentage overlap between repertoires, the number of shared unique clonotypes was divided by the size of the smaller repertoire. Repertoire richness was assessed with RTK rarefaction, the Chao1 estimator, and Recon v2.1 estimates of unobserved clonotypes. Generation probabilities for all TCRbeta clonotypes obtained by the gDNA method from a handful of donors were computed using OLGA. TCRdb stores this immuneACCESS table with in-frame sequences only. Part of the clones is absent; in the studies checked, under half of the shortfall reflects unresolved V genes, and no reason is known for the rest. V and J calls plus clone size are reproduced from that table; the DNA served to infer D and trimming. This sample is represented by roughly 2.2 million clones; about 92% of them were singletons. In total, the top ten clones hold about 0.39% of the sample.

The study at large found these results: Larger estimated clonotype richness was generally found for naive subsets than for memory subsets. Even with the large sequencing depth, rarefaction of the sorted-subset datasets indicated that sequencing was incomplete. Sharing across a few donors was observed for approximately 5% of naive CD4, 3% to 3.5% of naive CD8, 2% to 2.5% of memory CD4, and about 0.39% of memory CD8 clonotypes. Pairwise subsampling led to the expectation that sequencing depth would affect the degree of clonotype sharing among donors. Because the study included only a small number of donors, the genetic and exposure-history diversity represented was limited. Compared with non-shared clonotypes, the clonotypes found in all four sorted-subset donors had higher generation probabilities. Only blood was sampled, and tissue TCR repertoires likely differ from those in blood.

The sequencing input was naive CD4+ T cells from PBMCs. What the cell subset or site label conveys for this sample: CD45RA+ positively selected. Rearrangement joined TRBV5-1 to TRBJ1-2, and perhaps TRBD1 as D gene, on 6 matching bases. This TCR was recovered from a young man in good health. Some clones in this sample may be carry-over from other donors' samples. The DNA reads TGCGCCAGCACAAGGGACACCCTCCAATATGGCTACACCTTC. Translated, this gives CASTRDTLQYGYTF.